This T cell receptor (beta chain) was recovered during a study of human T cells and chemical hapten exposure. General study points: Counts of expanded TCRs (at PT1) showed a positive correlation with patch test score.

V dropped 2 bases and J dropped 5 bases, with 14 bases sitting between them. The CDR3 sequence is 15 residues long. Germline V gives CDR1 SGHKS, CDR2 YYEKEE (reference sequence). The sample holds a few counts of this clonotype. The antigen is undetermined. MiXCR was run by TCRdb on the RACE reads, yielding one entry per CDR3 protein. The sample records some 70,000 distinct CDR3 sequences, approximately 35% being singletons. As for time point: patch test 1, 2 weeks after DPC sensitization. Treatment given: therapeutic diphenylcyclopropenone sensitization with weekly scalp DPC. The donor pool consisted of alopecia patients aged 18 to 70 years, considered suitable for DPC.

The genes are TRBV5-5 and TRBJ2-1; D is unresolved. Source: whole blood, taken in connection with sensitization to the hapten diphenylcyclopropenone (DPC). This TCR was sampled from a man aged 40-50 years with alopecia areata. Some clones in this sample may be carry-over from other donors' samples. The CDR3, as DNA: TGTGCCAGCAGCTTCCGGGTAGCTCAGGACAATGAGCAGTTCTTC. This translates into CASSFRVAQDNEQFF. The full variable domain, with the rest looked up from reference TRBV5-5 and TRBJ2-1, is DAGVTQSPTHLIKTRGQQVTLRCSPISGHKSVSWYQQVLGQGPQFIFQYYEKEERGRGNFPDRFSARQFPNYSSELNVNALLLGDSALYLCASSFRVAQDNEQFFGPGTRLTVL.